This T cell receptor beta chain was identified during a study of tumor-infiltrating lymphocytes in primary liver carcinoma. A primer in the constant region served to generate TCR beta cDNA from 450 to 600 ng of total RNA. Slightly modified ARM-PCR served as the procedure for the TCR beta libraries. These libraries came from three rounds of nested multiplex PCR. The opening two PCR rounds, approximately 10 cycles each, paired TRBV1-TRBV30 forward primers with a C-beta reverse primer. TCRdb redid the calling of the multiplex PCR reads with MiXCR, one entry per CDR3 protein. Of about 43,000 distinct CDR3 sequences listed, about 73% are singletons. DNA and RNA were both co-extracted from 20-30 mg of bulk tissue that had not been sorted. This clonotype was seen once. The conserved phenylalanine or tryptophan is not found at the CDR3 terminus, so this likely reflects a read error. Germline V gene lookup returns CDR1 SGHNT and CDR2 YYREEE (reference sequence). V dropped 5 bases and J dropped 8 bases, with 13 bases sitting between them. CDR3 length equals 13 residues.

The V and J genes are TRBV5-4 and TRBJ2-2; D possibly matches TRBD1 or TRBD2 (5 bases each). Sequencing was done on a sample of liver tumor tissue from sampling region 2. The sample's subset: tumor region T2, inferior pole. The sequence came from a man between 35 and 55 years old with primary liver carcinoma and hepatitis B virus infection. CDR3 sequence (DNA): TGTGCCAGCAGGGCCGGTGGGACGGGGGAGCTGTTTTCT. Translated, it gives CASRAGGTGELFS.